Listed below are T cell receptor beta chains from one sample, sequenced in a study of CD8 T cells in Susac syndrome. Each CDR3 protein is one row after TCRdb ran MiXCR on the immunoSEQ multiplex PCR reads. This table holds around 170,000 distinct CDR3 sequences, approximately 94% found once. The material sequenced was CD4+ T cells from PBMCs. These receptors were taken from a human donor with Susac syndrome. CDR3s leave out the opening cysteine and the closing phenylalanine or tryptophan.

TRBJ1-4 TRBV20-1 SARDREGEKLF
TRBJ2-4 TRBV9 ASNPSGGFIQY
TRBJ1-2 TRBV3-1 ASSHRGGYGYT
TRBJ1-2 TRBV20-1 SAPDEKGYT
TRBJ1-1 TRBV19 ASTEGVMNTEAF
TRBJ2-7 TRBV20-1 SALGGALIKPSYEQY
TRBJ2-6 TRBV28 ASSLGGAGANVLT
TRBJ2-7 TRBV29-1 SVETLASYEQY
TRBJ2-5 TRBV30 AWSPKLPGGLFQETQY
TRBJ1-6 TRBV3-1 ASSHQDRDNSPLH
TRBJ1-6 TRBV5-1 ASSPDPPRSPLH
TRBJ1-1 TRBV12-3/TRBV12-4 ASSVNTEAF
TRBJ2-2 TRBV7-7 ASSLISGNTGELF
TRBJ2-6 TRBV4-2 ASSQGGDGANVLT
TRBJ2-7 TRBV20-1 SATGPRHEQY
TRBJ1-3 TRBV6-6 ASRGSLAGNTIY
TRBJ1-2 TRBV20-1 SAKHILDYGYT
TRBJ2-7 TRBV24-1 ATSDLRTSGGLEQY
TRBJ2-2 TRBV29-1 SVEESPGELF
TRBJ1-5 TRBV13 ASSQRPNQPQH
TRBJ1-4 TRBV29-1 SGYTATNEKLF
TRBJ2-4 TRBV3-1 ASSQALGSWGAKNIQY
TRBJ1-2 TRBV7-9 ASSSTEAILYGYT
TRBJ1-1 TRBV5-1 ASSLAGSGGNTEAF
TRBJ1-1 TRBV29-1 SVRTGSSDTEAF
TRBJ2-7 TRBV7-2 ASSLTSGGPVEQY
TRBJ2-2 TRBV9 ASSVYAGANTGELF
TRBJ1-1 TRBV29-1 SGGTEAF
TRBJ2-7 TRBV9 ASSVGLAGSYEQY
TRBJ1-5 TRBV6-6 ASKGGQGAQH
TRBJ2-1 TRBV21-1 ASGPDGDYNEQF
TRBJ2-5 TRBV20-1 SARDQGGMHQETQY
TRBJ2-6 TRBV6-1 ASSEPTGAFSGANVLT
TRBJ1-1 TRBV6-5 APRGNTEAF
TRBJ1-5 TRBV7-9 ASSQGQGAYQPQH
TRBJ1-5 TRBV28 ASSRTGGNQPQH
TRBJ1-6 TRBV27 ASSLDRRRNSPLH
TRBJ2-7 TRBV5-1 ASSLSGQGRLEQY
TRBJ2-2 TRBV5-1 ASSRDTNTGELF
TRBJ1-5 TRBV4-1 ASSEGTGPYQPQH
TRBJ2-5 TRBV3-1 ASGPRLGGETQY
TRBJ2-5 TRBV14 ASSQGERLQETQY
TRBJ2-2 TRBV18 ASSPRADGGELF
TRBJ1-4 TRBV12-3/TRBV12-4 ASSFGAQGEKLF
TRBJ1-1 TRBV4-3 ASSIRGGQAF
TRBJ1-1 TRBV12-3/TRBV12-4 ASSYRMATEAF
TRBJ2-3 TRBV20-1 SAIRTSGGGTDTQY
TRBJ1-5 TRBV5-1 ASSWGTGSNQPQH
TRBJ2-2 TRBV5-4 ASSPGTGDLPGELF
TRBJ1-6 TRBV20-1 SAPTYQGSYNSPLH
TRBJ2-7 TRBV12-3/TRBV12-4 ASSYRGQGSRYEQY
TRBJ2-3 TRBV14 ASTLGGGTDTQY
TRBJ2-3 TRBV12-3/TRBV12-4 ASRRTSTDTQY
TRBJ2-1 TRBV15 ATSSEKAGGSYNEQF
TRBJ2-7 TRBV5-4 ASSSGGPPYEQY
TRBJ2-1 TRBV20-1 SARDNIRGGANEQF
TRBJ1-5 TRBV3-1 ASSQDLTRQPQH
TRBJ2-3 TRBV15 ATSRDEDTRQY
TRBJ2-1 TRBV10-1 ASSCRTGTLSYNEQF
TRBJ2-3 TRBV29-1 SVEDDTERPDTQY